Listed below are T cell receptor beta chains from one sample, sequenced in a study of long-term antiretroviral therapy in people with HIV. The data were produced by immunoSEQ multiplex PCR, yet TCRdb's version contains in-frame clones alone and is incomplete. The data contain 40,000 or so clones, roughly 80% of them singletons. The sequencing here drew on unsorted PBMCs, taken 1 year after starting antiretroviral therapy. All receptors come from a man aged 18 to 35 with HIV. CDR3s include the opening cysteine and the closing phenylalanine or tryptophan. D genes are given only for firm matches. Some rows have no size entry. The others give once, few or many, or a class for an expanded clone.

j_gene: TRBJ1-1; d_gene: TRBD1; abundance: -; v_gene: TRBV6-5; CDR3nt: TGTGCCAGCAGTTATTTATCTGGGACAGGGGCCACTGAAGCTTTCTTT; CDR3aa: CASSYLSGTGATEAFF
j_gene: TRBJ2-7; d_gene: -; abundance: -; v_gene: TRBV5-1; CDR3nt: TGCGCCAGCAGCCGGGACGGGTCCACCTACGAGCAGTACTTC; CDR3aa: CASSRDGSTYEQYF
j_gene: TRBJ1-5; d_gene: -; abundance: -; v_gene: TRBV9; CDR3nt: TGTGCCAGCAGCGTGTCTTCCCTAGGGGATCAGCCCCAGCATTTT; CDR3aa: CASSVSSLGDQPQHF
j_gene: TRBJ2-2; d_gene: -; abundance: -; v_gene: TRBV7-8; CDR3nt: TGTGCCAGCAGCTTAGTAGGGGACGACACCGGGGAGCTGTTTTTT; CDR3aa: CASSLVGDDTGELFF
j_gene: TRBJ1-1; d_gene: -; abundance: -; v_gene: TRBV7-9; CDR3nt: TGTGCCAGCAGCTTAGCTCACGGGAACACTGAAGCTTTCTTT; CDR3aa: CASSLAHGNTEAFF
j_gene: TRBJ2-7; d_gene: -; abundance: -; v_gene: TRBV4-3; CDR3nt: TGCGCCAGCAGCCAAGAGTTCGGGGAAACTTACGAGCAGTACTTC; CDR3aa: CASSQEFGETYEQYF
j_gene: TRBJ1-4; d_gene: TRBD1; abundance: -; v_gene: TRBV9; CDR3nt: TGTGCCAGCAGCGTAGAAGGGACAGGGGCGGAAAAACTGTTTTTT; CDR3aa: CASSVEGTGAEKLFF
j_gene: TRBJ2-3; d_gene: TRBD1; abundance: -; v_gene: TRBV7-9; CDR3nt: TGTGCCAGCAGCTTAGGGGCAGGGGGAAGCACAGATACGCAGTATTTT; CDR3aa: CASSLGAGGSTDTQYF
j_gene: TRBJ2-1; d_gene: -; abundance: -; v_gene: TRBV4-3; CDR3nt: TGCGCCAGCAGCCAACCTTTAGCGAGTGAGCAGTTCTTC; CDR3aa: CASSQPLASEQFF
j_gene: TRBJ1-5; d_gene: -; abundance: -; v_gene: TRBV12-5; CDR3nt: TGTGCTAGTGCCAATCAAGTAGACAGGCGGGACAATCAGCCCCAGCATTTT; CDR3aa: CASANQVDRRDNQPQHF
j_gene: TRBJ2-7; d_gene: -; abundance: -; v_gene: TRBV6-5; CDR3nt: TGTGCCAGCAGTTACTCAACCGGCGAGCAGTACTTC; CDR3aa: CASSYSTGEQYF
j_gene: TRBJ1-1; d_gene: TRBD1; abundance: -; v_gene: TRBV7-9; CDR3nt: TGTGCCAGCAGCTTAGTGATCGGCGAGGGACAGGAGGCTTTCTTT; CDR3aa: CASSLVIGEGQEAFF
j_gene: TRBJ1-2; d_gene: -; abundance: -; v_gene: TRBV9; CDR3nt: TGTGCCAGCAGCCTCTCCACTACGGTAGTGGACTATGGCTACACCTTC; CDR3aa: CASSLSTTVVDYGYTF
j_gene: TRBJ1-2; d_gene: TRBD1; abundance: once; v_gene: TRBV9; CDR3nt: TGTGCCAGCAGCTTAGGACAGGGGGCAAACTATGGCTACACCTTC; CDR3aa: CASSLGQGANYGYTF
j_gene: TRBJ2-1; d_gene: TRBD2; abundance: -; v_gene: TRBV27; CDR3nt: TGTGCCAGCAGCCTGGGACTAGCGGGACCCCACTCCTACAATGAGCAGTTCTTC; CDR3aa: CASSLGLAGPHSYNEQFF
j_gene: TRBJ1-2; d_gene: -; abundance: few; v_gene: TRBV6-1; CDR3nt: TGTGCCAGCAGCCCGAGGTCTGTCAATGGCTACACCTTC; CDR3aa: CASSPRSVNGYTF
j_gene: TRBJ2-5; d_gene: -; abundance: -; v_gene: TRBV5-1; CDR3nt: TGCGCCAGCAGCTTGCTGGATGGAGAGACCCAGTACTTC; CDR3aa: CASSLLDGETQYF
j_gene: TRBJ2-1; d_gene: -; abundance: few; v_gene: TRBV19; CDR3nt: TGTGCCAGTAGTGCGGGGACAACGTACAATGAGCAGTTCTTC; CDR3aa: CASSAGTTYNEQFF
j_gene: TRBJ1-6; d_gene: -; abundance: -; v_gene: TRBV28; CDR3nt: TGTGCCAGCAGTTTAGGGCGGTTGGGGGGCTCACCCCTCCACTTT; CDR3aa: CASSLGRLGGSPLHF
j_gene: TRBJ2-1; d_gene: -; abundance: -; v_gene: TRBV19; CDR3nt: TGTGCCAGTAGTCTTGGACGGTCGAACAATGAGCAGTTCTTC; CDR3aa: CASSLGRSNNEQFF
j_gene: TRBJ2-7; d_gene: TRBD1; abundance: once; v_gene: TRBV7-9; CDR3nt: TGTGCCAGCAGCTACCGGGACAGGGGGATCAACGAGCAGTACTTC; CDR3aa: CASSYRDRGINEQYF
j_gene: TRBJ2-7; d_gene: TRBD1; abundance: once; v_gene: TRBV6-1; CDR3nt: TGTGCCAGCAGCCCGACCCGGACAGGATACGAGCAGTACTTC; CDR3aa: CASSPTRTGYEQYF
j_gene: TRBJ1-2; d_gene: -; abundance: -; v_gene: TRBV5-6; CDR3nt: TGTGCCAGCAGCTTGGGCGACCGAAACTATGGCTACACCTTC; CDR3aa: CASSLGDRNYGYTF
j_gene: TRBJ1-4; d_gene: -; abundance: once; v_gene: TRBV6-5; CDR3nt: TGTGCCAGCAGTCAACGGAGGATCGGTTGGGAAAAACTGTTTTTT; CDR3aa: CASSQRRIGWEKLFF
j_gene: TRBJ1-5; d_gene: -; abundance: -; v_gene: TRBV12-5; CDR3nt: TGTGCTAGTGGCCCTGACGGTAGCAATCAGCCCCAGCATTTT; CDR3aa: CASGPDGSNQPQHF
j_gene: TRBJ2-2; d_gene: -; abundance: -; v_gene: TRBV12-5; CDR3nt: TGTGCTAGTGGTGTAATCTTAGGGCTGTTTTTT; CDR3aa: CASGVILGLFF
j_gene: TRBJ2-1; d_gene: -; abundance: -; v_gene: TRBV4-3; CDR3nt: TGCGCCAGCAGCCAAGATTCAACTACCTATTACAATGAGCAGTTCTTC; CDR3aa: CASSQDSTTYYNEQFF
j_gene: TRBJ2-7; d_gene: TRBD1; abundance: -; v_gene: TRBV4-3; CDR3nt: TGCGCCAGCAGCCAAGGGCCAACCATACAGGGGGTCTACGAGCAGTACTTC; CDR3aa: CASSQGPTIQGVYEQYF
j_gene: TRBJ2-5; d_gene: -; abundance: -; v_gene: TRBV7-8; CDR3nt: TGTGCCAGCAGCTTAGTATCTGGGAAGACCCAGTACTTC; CDR3aa: CASSLVSGKTQYF
j_gene: TRBJ1-5; d_gene: TRBD1; abundance: few; v_gene: TRBV19; CDR3nt: TGTGCCAGTAGTATTAACAGGGGTCAGCCCCAGCATTTT; CDR3aa: CASSINRGQPQHF
j_gene: TRBJ1-2; d_gene: TRBD1; abundance: -; v_gene: TRBV7-9; CDR3nt: TGTGCCAGCAGCTTAGGGACAGGCGAGGGCTACACCTTC; CDR3aa: CASSLGTGEGYTF
j_gene: TRBJ2-7; d_gene: -; abundance: -; v_gene: TRBV11-2; CDR3nt: TGTGCCAGCAGCTCTCCCCTGGGTACATTCAGCTCCTACGAGCAGTACTTC; CDR3aa: CASSSPLGTFSSYEQYF
j_gene: TRBJ1-2; d_gene: -; abundance: -; v_gene: TRBV7-9; CDR3nt: TGTGCCAGCAGCTTAGCTGGTGGGAACTATGGCTACACCTTC; CDR3aa: CASSLAGGNYGYTF
j_gene: TRBJ2-7; d_gene: TRBD1; abundance: -; v_gene: TRBV9; CDR3nt: TGTGCCAGCAGCCTGGGACAGGGTTTAAACGAGCAGTACTTC; CDR3aa: CASSLGQGLNEQYF
j_gene: TRBJ1-5; d_gene: -; abundance: -; v_gene: TRBV19; CDR3nt: TGTGCCAGTAGTAGGCCATACCGCGGCAATCAGCCCCAGCATTTT; CDR3aa: CASSRPYRGNQPQHF
j_gene: TRBJ2-1; d_gene: -; abundance: -; v_gene: TRBV4-3; CDR3nt: TGCGCCAGCAGCCAAGATGTGGACAGCCATCCCTACAATGAGCAGTTCTTC; CDR3aa: CASSQDVDSHPYNEQFF
j_gene: TRBJ1-1; d_gene: TRBD1; abundance: few; v_gene: TRBV7-2; CDR3nt: TGTGCCAGCAGCAAAGGACAGGGACTTAACGCTGAAGCTTTCTTT; CDR3aa: CASSKGQGLNAEAFF